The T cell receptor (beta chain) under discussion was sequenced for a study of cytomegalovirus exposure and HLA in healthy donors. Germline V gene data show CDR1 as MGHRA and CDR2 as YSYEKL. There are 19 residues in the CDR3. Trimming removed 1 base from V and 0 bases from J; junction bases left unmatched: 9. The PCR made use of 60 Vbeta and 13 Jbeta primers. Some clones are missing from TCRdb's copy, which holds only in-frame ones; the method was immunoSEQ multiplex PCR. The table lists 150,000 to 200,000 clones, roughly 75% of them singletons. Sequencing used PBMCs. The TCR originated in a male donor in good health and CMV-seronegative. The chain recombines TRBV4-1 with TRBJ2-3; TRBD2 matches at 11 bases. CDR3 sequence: CASSQVLTSGDSSTDTQYF. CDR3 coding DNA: TGCGCCAGCAGCCAAGTGTTGACTAGCGGGGATTCTAGCACAGATACGCAGTATTTT.